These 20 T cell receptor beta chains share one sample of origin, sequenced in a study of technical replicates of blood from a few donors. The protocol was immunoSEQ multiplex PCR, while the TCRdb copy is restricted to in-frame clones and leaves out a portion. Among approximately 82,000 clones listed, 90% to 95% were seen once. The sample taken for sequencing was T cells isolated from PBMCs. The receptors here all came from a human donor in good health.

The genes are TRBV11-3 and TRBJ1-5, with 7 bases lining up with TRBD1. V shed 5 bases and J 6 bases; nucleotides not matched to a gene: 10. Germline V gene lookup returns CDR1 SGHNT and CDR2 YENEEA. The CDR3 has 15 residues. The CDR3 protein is CASSPTGEDGQPQHF. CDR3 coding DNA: TGTGCCAGCAGCCCTACAGGGGAGGATGGTCAGCCCCAGCATTTT.

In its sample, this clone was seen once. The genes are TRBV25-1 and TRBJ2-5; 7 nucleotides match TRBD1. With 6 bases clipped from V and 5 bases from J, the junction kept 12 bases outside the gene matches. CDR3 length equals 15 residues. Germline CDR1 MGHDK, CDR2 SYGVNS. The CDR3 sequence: CASSPTGIDVETQYF. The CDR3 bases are TGTGCCAGCAGCCCGACAGGGATCGACGTGGAGACCCAGTACTTC.

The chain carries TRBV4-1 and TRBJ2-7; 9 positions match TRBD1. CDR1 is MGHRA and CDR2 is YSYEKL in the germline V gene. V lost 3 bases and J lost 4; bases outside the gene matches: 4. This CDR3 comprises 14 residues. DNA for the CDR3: TGCGCCAGCAGCCAGGGACAGGGCTCTTACGAGCAGTACTTC. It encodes CASSQGQGSYEQYF.

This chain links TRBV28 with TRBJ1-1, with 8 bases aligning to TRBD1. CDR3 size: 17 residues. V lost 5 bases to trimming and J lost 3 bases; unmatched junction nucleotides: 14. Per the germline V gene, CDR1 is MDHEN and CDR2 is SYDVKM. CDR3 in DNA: TGTGCCAGCAGTCCCCACAGGGGGAATACCATAGACACTGAAGCTTTCTTT. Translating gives CASSPHRGNTIDTEAFF.

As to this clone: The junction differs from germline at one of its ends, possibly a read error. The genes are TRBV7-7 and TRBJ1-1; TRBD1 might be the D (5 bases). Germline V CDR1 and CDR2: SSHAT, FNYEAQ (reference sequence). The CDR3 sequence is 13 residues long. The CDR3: CASSLGEGTEAFF. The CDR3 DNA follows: TGTGCTAGCAGCTTAGGGGAGGGGACTGAAGCTTTCTTT.

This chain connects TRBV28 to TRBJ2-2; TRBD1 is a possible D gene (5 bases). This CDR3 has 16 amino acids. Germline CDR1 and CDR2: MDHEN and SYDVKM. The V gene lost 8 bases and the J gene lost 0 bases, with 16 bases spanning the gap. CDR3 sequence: CASGQIWGANTGELFF. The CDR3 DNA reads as TGTGCCAGCGGTCAAATTTGGGGCGCGAACACCGGGGAGCTGTTTTTT.

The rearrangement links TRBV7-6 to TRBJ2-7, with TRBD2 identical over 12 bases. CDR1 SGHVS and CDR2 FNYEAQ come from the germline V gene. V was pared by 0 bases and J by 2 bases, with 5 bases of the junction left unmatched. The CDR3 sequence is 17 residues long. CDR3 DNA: TGTGCCAGCAGCTTAGCTAAGACTAGCGGGAGTACCTACGAGCAGTACTTC. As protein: CASSLAKTSGSTYEQYF.

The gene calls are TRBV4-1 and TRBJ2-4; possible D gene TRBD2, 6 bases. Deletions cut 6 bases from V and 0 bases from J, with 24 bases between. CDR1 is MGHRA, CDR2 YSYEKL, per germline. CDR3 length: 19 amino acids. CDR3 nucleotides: TGCGCCAGCAGACCTTCCGGGGGATCTAGCGCCTTAGCCAAAAACATTCAGTACTTC. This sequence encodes CASRPSGGSSALAKNIQYF.

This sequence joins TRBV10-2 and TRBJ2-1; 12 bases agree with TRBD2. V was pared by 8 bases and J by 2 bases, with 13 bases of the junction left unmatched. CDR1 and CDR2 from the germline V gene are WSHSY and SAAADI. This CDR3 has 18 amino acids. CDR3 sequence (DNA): TGCGCCAGCCTCCCCCCGAGACTAGCGGGGGATCCCTACAATGAGCAGTTCTTC. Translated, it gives CASLPPRLAGDPYNEQFF.

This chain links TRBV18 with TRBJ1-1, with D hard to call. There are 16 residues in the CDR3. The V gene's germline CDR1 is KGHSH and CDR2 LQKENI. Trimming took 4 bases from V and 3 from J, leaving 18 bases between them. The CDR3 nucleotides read TGTGCCAGCTCACGAACGAAACAAAGGGAGTACACTGAAGCTTTCTTT. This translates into CASSRTKQREYTEAFF.

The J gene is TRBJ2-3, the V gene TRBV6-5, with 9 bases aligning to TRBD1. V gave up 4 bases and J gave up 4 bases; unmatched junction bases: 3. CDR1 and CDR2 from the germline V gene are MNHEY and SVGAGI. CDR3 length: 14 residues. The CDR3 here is CASSSTGGADTQYF. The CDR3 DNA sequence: TGTGCCAGCAGTTCGACAGGGGGAGCAGATACGCAGTATTTT.

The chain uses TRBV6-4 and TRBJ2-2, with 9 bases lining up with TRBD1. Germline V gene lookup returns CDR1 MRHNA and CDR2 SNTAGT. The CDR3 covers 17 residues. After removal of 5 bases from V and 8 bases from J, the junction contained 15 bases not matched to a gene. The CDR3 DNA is TGTGCCAGCAGTTTTTATCCGGGACAGGGATTACGTGGGGAGCTGTTTTTT. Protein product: CASSFYPGQGLRGELFF.

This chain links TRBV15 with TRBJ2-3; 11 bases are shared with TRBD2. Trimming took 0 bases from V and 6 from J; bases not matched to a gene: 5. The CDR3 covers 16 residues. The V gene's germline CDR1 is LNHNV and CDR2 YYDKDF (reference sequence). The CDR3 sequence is CATSRDIAGGWDTQYF. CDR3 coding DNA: TGTGCCACCAGCAGAGACATAGCGGGGGGGTGGGATACGCAGTATTTT.

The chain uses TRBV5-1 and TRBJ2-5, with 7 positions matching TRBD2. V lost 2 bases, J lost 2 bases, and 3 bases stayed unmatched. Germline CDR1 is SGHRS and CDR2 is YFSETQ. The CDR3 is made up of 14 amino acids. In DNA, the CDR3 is TGCGCCAGCAGCTTTTGGACTAGACAAGAGACCCAGTACTTC. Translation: CASSFWTRQETQYF.

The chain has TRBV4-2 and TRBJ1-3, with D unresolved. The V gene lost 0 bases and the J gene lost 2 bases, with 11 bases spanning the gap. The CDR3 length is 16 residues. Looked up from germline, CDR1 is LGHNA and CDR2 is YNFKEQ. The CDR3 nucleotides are TGTGCCAGCAGCCAAGAGCTAACTTCGGCTGGAAACACCATATATTTT. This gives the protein CASSQELTSAGNTIYF.

The DNA of the CDR3 is TGCAGCGTAGTAGTGGGACTAGCGGGGGGCGGAGAGACCCAGTACTTC. Translating it yields CSVVVGLAGGGETQYF. The chain links TRBV29-1 to TRBJ2-5, with TRBD2 matching 15 bases. V dropped 6 bases and J dropped 4; count of bases not matched to a gene: 9. CDR1 and CDR2 (germline): SQVTM, ANQGSEA. The CDR3 consists of 16 residues.

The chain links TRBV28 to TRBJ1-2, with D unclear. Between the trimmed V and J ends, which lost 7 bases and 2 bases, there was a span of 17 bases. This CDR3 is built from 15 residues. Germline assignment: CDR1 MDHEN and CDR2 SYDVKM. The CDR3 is CASTYSGSQNYGYTF. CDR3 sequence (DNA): TGTGCCAGCACCTACTCCGGGTCCCAGAACTATGGCTACACCTTC.

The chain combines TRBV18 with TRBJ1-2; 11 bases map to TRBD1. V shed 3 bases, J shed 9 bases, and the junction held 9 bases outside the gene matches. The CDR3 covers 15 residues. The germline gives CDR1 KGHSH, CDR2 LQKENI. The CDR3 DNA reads TGTGCCAGCTCACCTATCGGGACAGGGGGGAGTAGCTACACCTTC. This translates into CASSPIGTGGSSYTF.

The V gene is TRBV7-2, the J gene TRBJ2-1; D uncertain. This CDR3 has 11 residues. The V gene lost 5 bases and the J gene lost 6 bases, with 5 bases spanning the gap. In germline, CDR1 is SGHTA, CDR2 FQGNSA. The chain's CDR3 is CASSLSNEQFF. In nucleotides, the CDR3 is TGTGCCAGCAGCCTGAGCAATGAGCAGTTCTTC.

CDR3 protein: CASSDLGQSTEAFF. CDR3 nucleotide sequence: TGTGCCAGCAGTGACCTCGGACAGAGCACTGAAGCTTTCTTT. V is TRBV6-1 and J is TRBJ1-1, with a tentative D call TRBD1 (6 bases). The CDR3 is 14 amino acids. CDR1 is MNHNS and CDR2 is SASEGT in the germline V gene. Trimming took off 3 bases at V and 4 bases at J, with 12 bases between the two ends.